This entry lists 10 T cell receptor beta chains sequenced from one sample in a study of identical twins listed by TCRdb under 2016. The library was prepared using 5' RACE. Sequencer: Illumina HiSeq 2000. The public sequencing data were trimmed at Q25 with fastp and processed into clonotypes with MiXCR by TCRdb, which kept only in-frame beta chains. Every CDR3 protein is listed once, alongside the most common genes and DNA of its rows. The sample yields about 530,000 distinct CDR3 sequences; nearly 15% were counted once. Roughly 0.46% of the sample lies in the top ten. These data also formed part of another study, on yellow fever vaccine responses in identical twins.

The material sequenced was CD4+ T cells sorted from blood. The receptors here all came from a woman in her late teens or twenties in good health.

The chain couples TRBV3-1 to TRBJ2-7; D is possibly TRBD1 (6 bases). The CDR3 extends over 15 amino acids. V was shortened by 4 bases and J by 2 bases, with 15 bases between the two germline ends. The germline CDR1 and CDR2 sequences are LGHDT and YNNKEL (reference sequence). The CDR3 sequence: CASSPTAGVPYEQYF. The CDR3 nucleotides read TGTGCCAGCAGCCCCACGGCAGGGGTACCCTACGAGCAGTACTTC.

V and J are TRBV5-1 and TRBJ1-1, with D hard to call. CDR1 and CDR2 from the germline V gene are SGHRS and YFSETQ. This CDR3 region has 11 residues. The V gene lost 6 bases and the J gene lost 6 bases, with 9 bases spanning the gap. The CDR3 region has the DNA TGCGCCAGCACACGGGATTCTGAAGCTTTCTTT. Translation gives CASTRDSEAFF.

This clonotype was seen more than once but under ten times. V usage is TRBV7-9 and J usage is TRBJ1-1; D remains unclear. Germline assignment: CDR1 SEHNR and CDR2 FQNEAQ (reference sequence). This CDR3 region has 13 residues. Trimming cost V 5 bases and J 4 bases, with 11 bases left between them. CDR3 amino acids: CASSPGWSTEAFF. The CDR3, as DNA: TGTGCCAGCAGCCCCGGCTGGAGCACTGAAGCTTTCTTT.

The chain links TRBV5-1 to TRBJ2-1; TRBD2 aligns across 10 bases. CDR3 length equals 15 residues. V lost 3 bases to trimming and J lost 5 bases; unmatched junction nucleotides: 5. Germline V CDR1 and CDR2: SGHRS, YFSETQ. The CDR3 bases are TGCGCCAGCAGCTCCGGGACTAGCGTCCACAATGAGCAGTTCTTC. It yields the protein CASSSGTSVHNEQFF.

This clonotype has only a few counts. The rearrangement joins TRBV7-9 to TRBJ1-2; D is uncertain. From germline, CDR1 is SEHNR and CDR2 FQNEAQ (reference sequence). V was trimmed by 5 bases and J by 0 bases, leaving 4 bases between them. There are 12 residues in the CDR3. Here the CDR3 reads CASSGPNYGYTF. The CDR3 DNA is TGTGCCAGCAGCGGACCTAACTATGGCTACACCTTC.

V and J are TRBV2 and TRBJ2-5, with no clear D. Germline-derived CDR1 and CDR2 are SNHLY and FYNNEI. V lost 5 bases and J lost 4, with 2 bases in between. The length of the CDR3 is 10 residues. CDR3 nucleotides: TGTGCCAGCAGTATAGAGACCCAGTACTTC. Protein: CASSIETQYF.

V gene TRBV5-1 combines with J gene TRBJ2-7; D remains ambiguous. Trimming removed 4 bases from V and 0 bases from J, with 8 bases in between. CDR1 and CDR2 from the germline V gene are SGHRS and YFSETQ. This CDR3 has 13 residues. The CDR3 loop is CASSEDNSYEQYV. The CDR3 coding sequence is TGCGCCAGCAGCGAAGACAACTCCTACGAGCAGTACGTC.

V and J are TRBV7-9 and TRBJ2-5, with D possibly TRBD2 on 6 matching bases. The V gene lost 5 bases and the J gene lost 5 bases, with 18 bases spanning the gap. The CDR3 has 15 residues. Germline V gives CDR1 SEHNR, CDR2 FQNEAQ (reference sequence). This chain's CDR3 is CASSGAGTWGETQYF. CDR3 nucleotide sequence: TGTGCCAGCAGCGGCGCTGGGACTTGGGGGGAGACCCAGTACTTC.

This clonotype was observed a handful of times. This chain connects TRBV9 to TRBJ2-1; D may be TRBD2 (5 bases). The germline V gene has CDR1 SGDLS and CDR2 YYNGEE. The CDR3 length is 15 residues. Between the trimmed V and J ends, which lost 3 bases and 7 bases, there was a span of 17 bases. The CDR3 nucleotides read TGTGCCAGCAGCGACTCGACTATGATGGATAATGAGCAGTTCTTC. Translated, it gives CASSDSTMMDNEQFF. The full variable domain, completed using reference TRBV9 and TRBJ2-1, is DSGVTQTPKHLITATGQRVTLRCSPRSGDLSVYWYQQSLDQGLQFLIQYYNGEERAKGNILERFSAQQFPDLHSELNLSSLELGDSALYFCASSDSTMMDNEQFFGPGTRLTVL.

The V call is TRBV6-1, the J call TRBJ2-7; D might be TRBD1 (5 bases). CDR1 and CDR2 from the germline V gene are MNHNS and SASEGT. V shed 1 base and J shed 2 bases, with 24 bases lying between them. The CDR3 length is 19 residues. The CDR3 DNA follows: TGTGCCAGCAGTGAAGTCGAAGGGGTGACTCGCAAGAGACCCTACGAGCAGTACGTC. Amino acid sequence: CASSEVEGVTRKRPYEQYV.